Described below is a single T cell receptor beta chain sequence and its context. The antigen is undetermined. The V and J ends lost 0 bases and 6 bases respectively, with 13 bases between them. The germline V gene has CDR1 SGHRS and CDR2 YFSETQ. The length of the CDR3 is 14 residues. This entry is derived from a study of cytomegalovirus exposure and HLA in healthy donors. Study conclusions and caveats: There were a few CMV-associated chains whose specificity for CMV antigens was confirmed in vitro. Altogether, 160 or so TCR beta chains were recorded as cytomegalovirus-associated. The tendency of first-cohort TCR clusters to co-occur in the roughly 110 validation repertoires emerged from a later analysis. Reported results showed that the classifier diagnosed cytomegalovirus status with high specificity and sensitivity.

Assay: immunoSEQ multiplex PCR; the TCRdb copy retains only in-frame clones and omits some. There are under 85,000 clones in the sample; 80% to 95% occur only once, and about 5.7% lies in the top ten. This receptor was identified in a man aged 18 to 35 in good health and CMV-seropositive. Input material: PBMCs. V and J are TRBV5-1 and TRBJ2-7; D remains unclear. The CDR3 sequence is CASSLASWSGEQYF. For the CDR3, the DNA is TGCGCCAGCAGCTTGGCCTCCTGGTCGGGCGAGCAGTACTTC.